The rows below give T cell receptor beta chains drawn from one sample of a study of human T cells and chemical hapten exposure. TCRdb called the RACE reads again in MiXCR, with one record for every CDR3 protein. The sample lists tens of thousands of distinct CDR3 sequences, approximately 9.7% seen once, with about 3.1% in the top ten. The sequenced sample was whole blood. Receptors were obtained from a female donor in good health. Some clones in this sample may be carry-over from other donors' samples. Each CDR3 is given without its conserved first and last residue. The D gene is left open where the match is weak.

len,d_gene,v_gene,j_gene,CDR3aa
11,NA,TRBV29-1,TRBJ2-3,SVIDPGADTQY
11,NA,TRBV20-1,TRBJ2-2,SAHAGEAGELF
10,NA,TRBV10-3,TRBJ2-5,AISESSETQY
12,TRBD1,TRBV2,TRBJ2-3,AIQGLTSTDTQY
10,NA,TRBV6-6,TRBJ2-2,ASSGPTGELF
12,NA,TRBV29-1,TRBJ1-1,SVARGGEDTEAF
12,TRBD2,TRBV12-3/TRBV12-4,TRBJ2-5,ASRMGLAGETQY
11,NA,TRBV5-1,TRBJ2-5,ASGSGSQETQY
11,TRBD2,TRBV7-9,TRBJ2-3,ASSQTTSGRKS
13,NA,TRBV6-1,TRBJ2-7,ASSDLWRGAYEQY
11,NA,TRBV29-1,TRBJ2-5,SVDWDGQETQY
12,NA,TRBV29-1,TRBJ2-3,SVGGRLSTDTQY
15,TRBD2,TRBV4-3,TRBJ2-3,ASSQEAGGRVAHTQY
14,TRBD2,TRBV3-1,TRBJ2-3,ASSRPSGSVKDTQY
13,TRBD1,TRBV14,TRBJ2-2,ASSSSQGAPGELF
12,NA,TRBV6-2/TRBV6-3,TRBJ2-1,ASTHGREYNEQF
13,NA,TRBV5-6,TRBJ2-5,ASSLGTLGGETQY
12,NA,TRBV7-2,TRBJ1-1,ASSLVGGSKGAF
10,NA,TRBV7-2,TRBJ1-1,ATRDLGTEAF
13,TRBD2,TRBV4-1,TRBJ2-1,ASSQALAGVNEQF
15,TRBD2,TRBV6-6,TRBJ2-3,ASSYATSGRSPDTQY
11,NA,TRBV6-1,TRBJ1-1,ASSERLNTEAF
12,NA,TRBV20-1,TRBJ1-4,SAQKDGPAGKLF
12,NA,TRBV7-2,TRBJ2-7,ASSPNEGYYEQY
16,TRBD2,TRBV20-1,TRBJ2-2,SATGLAGGPRGTGELF
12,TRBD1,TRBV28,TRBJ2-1,ASLPGQGNNEQF
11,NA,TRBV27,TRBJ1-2,ASSRWGAEGYT
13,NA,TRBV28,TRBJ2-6,ASSLGGSGANVLT
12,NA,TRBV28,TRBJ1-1,ASRTPGPNTEAF
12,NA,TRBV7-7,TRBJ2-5,ASSLVGVLETQY
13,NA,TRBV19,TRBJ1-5,ASTARGARNQPQH
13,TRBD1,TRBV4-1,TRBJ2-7,ASSEPGQGVWEQY